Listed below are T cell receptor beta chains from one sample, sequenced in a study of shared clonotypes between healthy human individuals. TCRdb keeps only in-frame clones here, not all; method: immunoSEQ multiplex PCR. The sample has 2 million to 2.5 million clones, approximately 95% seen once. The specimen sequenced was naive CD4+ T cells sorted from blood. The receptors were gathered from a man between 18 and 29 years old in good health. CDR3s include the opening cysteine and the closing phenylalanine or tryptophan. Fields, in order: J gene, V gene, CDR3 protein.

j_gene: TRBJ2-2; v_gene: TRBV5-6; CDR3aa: CASSFDGGYSGELFF
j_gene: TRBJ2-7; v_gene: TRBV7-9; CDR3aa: CASSLADGKRRYEQYF
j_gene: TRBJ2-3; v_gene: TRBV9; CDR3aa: CASSVIAGSTDTQYF
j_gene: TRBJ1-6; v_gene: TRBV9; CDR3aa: CASSVAGSQPNSPLHF
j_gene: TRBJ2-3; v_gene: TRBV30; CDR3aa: CAWSPGTREGTQYF
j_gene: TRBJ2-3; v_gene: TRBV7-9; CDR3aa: CASSLNKEREVTDTQYF
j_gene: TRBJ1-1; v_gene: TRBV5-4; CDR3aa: CASSLDRQGWGNTEAFF
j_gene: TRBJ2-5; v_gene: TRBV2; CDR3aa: CASGGSGGVQETQYF
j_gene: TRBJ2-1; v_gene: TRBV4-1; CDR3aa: CASSQDRLAGNEQFF
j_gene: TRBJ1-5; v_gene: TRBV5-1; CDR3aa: CASSEGASNQPQHF
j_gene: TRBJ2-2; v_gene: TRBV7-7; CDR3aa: CASTPLGTNTGELFF
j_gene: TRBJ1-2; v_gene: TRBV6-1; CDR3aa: CASSDRGRGGYTF
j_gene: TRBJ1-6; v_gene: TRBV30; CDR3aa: CASSGLRNSPLHF
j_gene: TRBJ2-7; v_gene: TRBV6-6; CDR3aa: CASGSSGLSSYEQYF
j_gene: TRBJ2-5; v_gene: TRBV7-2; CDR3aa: CASSLSPSGGRAIQETQYF
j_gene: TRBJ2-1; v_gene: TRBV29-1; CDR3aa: CSVDPGTRISNEQFF
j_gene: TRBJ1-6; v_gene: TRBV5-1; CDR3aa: CASSTEQGAVNSPLHF
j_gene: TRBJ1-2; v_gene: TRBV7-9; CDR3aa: CASSLRGPTGNGYTF
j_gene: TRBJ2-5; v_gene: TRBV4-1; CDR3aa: CASRASGGAQETQYF
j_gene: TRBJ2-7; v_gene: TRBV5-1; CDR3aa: CASSLEVSGAYEQYF
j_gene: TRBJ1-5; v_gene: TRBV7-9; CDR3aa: CASSPNQGMGNQPQHF
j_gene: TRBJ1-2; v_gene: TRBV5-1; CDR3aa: CASSYTVNYGYTF
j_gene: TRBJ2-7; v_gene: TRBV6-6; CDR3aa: CASRPREREQYF
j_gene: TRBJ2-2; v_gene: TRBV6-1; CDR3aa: CASSRQGAGTGELFF
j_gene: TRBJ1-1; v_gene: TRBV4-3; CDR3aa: CASSQEVGRNTEAFF
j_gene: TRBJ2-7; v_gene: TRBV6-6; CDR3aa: CASTRQGSYEQYF
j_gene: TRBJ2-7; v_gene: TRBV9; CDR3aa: CASSVRDGSYEQYF
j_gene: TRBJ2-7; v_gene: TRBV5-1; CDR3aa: CASSPLAGGSSYEQYF
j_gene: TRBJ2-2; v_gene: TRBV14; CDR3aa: CASSQDRPSTGELFF